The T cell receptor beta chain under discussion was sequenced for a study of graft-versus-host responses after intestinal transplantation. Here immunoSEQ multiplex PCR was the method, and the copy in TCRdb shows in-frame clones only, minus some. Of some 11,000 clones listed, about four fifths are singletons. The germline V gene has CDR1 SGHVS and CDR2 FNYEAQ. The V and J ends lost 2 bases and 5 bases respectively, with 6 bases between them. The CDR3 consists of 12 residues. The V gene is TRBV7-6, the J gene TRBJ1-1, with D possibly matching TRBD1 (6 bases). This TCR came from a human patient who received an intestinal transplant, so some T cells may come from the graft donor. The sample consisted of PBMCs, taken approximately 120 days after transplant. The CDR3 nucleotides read TGTGCCAGCAGCTTAACAGGGACTGAAGCTTTCTTT. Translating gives CASSLTGTEAFF.